This T cell receptor (beta chain) was found in a study of T cells in Graves' hyperthyroidism and ophthalmopathy. Points from the study as a whole: The model identified upcoming ophthalmopathy a median approximately 6.4 months ahead of onset.

RNA transcripts yielded amplified TCR beta CDR3 regions. In the first-round RT-PCR of the TCR CDR3, the HTBI primer set was used. MiXCR, applied by TCRdb to the multiplex PCR reads, yields one record per CDR3 protein. The sample holds around 430,000 distinct CDR3 sequences, around 14% seen once. This clonotype was counted a few times. What it recognizes is unknown. Germline V gene lookup returns CDR1 MNHNS and CDR2 SASEGT. CDR3 size: 14 residues. Trimming took off 7 bases at V and 5 bases at J, with 15 bases between the two ends. Sequencing was done on a sample of blood. The chain carries TRBV6-1 and TRBJ1-5; a weak D match, TRBD1 (5 bases). The TCR sequence derives from a woman between 25 and 40 years old with Graves' hyperthyroidism. CDR3 residues: CASTLLGGHQPQHF. As DNA, the CDR3 is TGTGCCAGCACCTTACTTGGGGGTCATCAGCCCCAGCATTTT.